This T cell receptor (beta chain) was sequenced for a study of T-cell memory formation after mild COVID-19. About the research overall: Largely donor-specific sequence clusters came from a couple of donors. Study outcomes and limitations: CM and EM subsets held most contracting CD4+ clones; EMRA held CD8+ ones. Some responding clones appeared in pre-infection memory, suggesting cross-reactive memory joined.

In this sample, this clonotype turned up a few times. Antigen: not known. V dropped 4 bases and J dropped 6 bases, with 11 bases sitting between them. This CDR3 region has 13 residues. Germline V gene lookup returns CDR1 MNHEY and CDR2 SMNVEV (reference sequence). Each CDR3 protein gets one entry after TCRdb re-called the 5' RACE reads with MiXCR. The data show about 560,000 distinct CDR3 sequences, 17% seen once. Sequenced sample: PBMCs or a T cell subset sorted from them (not recorded which). The rearrangement uses TRBV27 and TRBJ2-3; D gene unclear. This receptor was taken from an adult woman who had mild COVID-19 (a few samples of this study predate the infection). Cell type and time point are not known. The CDR3 DNA is TGTGCCAGCAGTTCCCGGCCGGTTGATACGCAGTATTTT. It yields the protein CASSSRPVDTQYF.